This T cell receptor beta chain stems from a study of CD8+ T cells in alopecia areata. Lesional scalp tissue (obtained by punch biopsy) and peripheral blood were collected from alopecia areata patients. Isolated RNA was reverse transcribed into cDNA used as the sequencing template. TCRdb's copy holds only in-frame clones and misses some; the assay was immunoSEQ multiplex PCR. The sample has under 300,000 clones, roughly two thirds seen once. CDR3 size: 14 residues. Germline V gene lookup returns CDR1 SGHNT and CDR2 YYREEE (reference sequence). J lost 1 base, V lost 3 bases, and 2 bases had no gene match. Study-level points and caveats: Scalp samples also yield sequences from resident alphabeta T cells of normal skin.

Worth noting for this clone: Its antigen is currently unknown.

Here the sequenced sample was CD4+ T cells sorted from blood, taken at week 0. The J gene is TRBJ1-1, the V gene TRBV5-4; TRBD1 agrees at 8 bases. The source is a human donor with alopecia areata. Written as DNA, the CDR3 is TGTGCCAGCAGCTCCGGGACAGGGAACACTGAAGCTTTCTTT. Translation gives CASSSGTGNTEAFF. Using reference TRBV5-4 and TRBJ1-1 for the parts outside the CDR3, the full variable domain is ETGVTQSPTHLIKTRGQQVTLRCSSQSGHNTVSWYQQALGQGPQFIFQYYREEENGRGNFPPRFSGLQFPNYSSELNVNALELDDSALYLCASSSGTGNTEAFFGQGTRLTVV.